A selection of T cell receptor beta chains follows, all from one sample in a study of blood T cell repertoires in COVID-19. Generated by immunoSEQ multiplex PCR, the TCRdb table keeps only in-frame clones and is missing some. In the table there are 52,000 or so clones, roughly 90% of which are singletons. Sequenced material: peripheral blood. The source is a man older than 75 with acute or convalescent COVID-19. The CDR3 runs from the conserved cysteine through the conserved F or W. The D gene is left open where the match is weak. Only some rows state a clone size, as once, few, many or a class for expanded clones.

TGTGCCAGCAGCAGCTTCCCTGCTCCCACGGGGAGAGCTAACTATGGCTACACCTTC	CASSSFPAPTGRANYGYTF	NA	NA	TRBV7-9	TRBJ1-2
TGTGCCAGCCAGGGGTCCGGGTCTGAAGCTTTCTTT	CASQGSGSEAFF	NA	NA	TRBV6-6	TRBJ1-1
TGTGCCAGTAGTACCGGACAGGGGGTCCCTCAGCCCCAGCATTTT	CASSTGQGVPQPQHF	NA	TRBD1	TRBV19	TRBJ1-5
TGTGCCAGCAGCTCGGACAGGGGGGTCTCAGATACGCAGTATTTT	CASSSDRGVSDTQYF	once	TRBD1	TRBV5-8	TRBJ2-3
TGTGCCAGCAGCCATTCTGGGGGAGGTGGAAACACCATATATTTT	CASSHSGGGGNTIYF	few	NA	TRBV3-1/TRBV3-2	TRBJ1-3
TGTGCCAGTAGTAAGACAGGGGGTGCCTCCTACAATGAGCAGTTCTTC	CASSKTGGASYNEQFF	NA	TRBD1	TRBV19	TRBJ2-1
TGCGCCAGCAGCTCTGGAGGGGTTTTCACTGAAGCTTTCTTT	CASSSGGVFTEAFF	NA	NA	TRBV5-1	TRBJ1-1
TGTGCCACCAGCCCCCGACTAGCGGGGGGCACAGATACGCAGTATTTT	CATSPRLAGGTDTQYF	NA	TRBD2	TRBV15	TRBJ2-3
TGTGCCAGCAGTGCCCAAATGAACACTGAAGCTTTCTTT	CASSAQMNTEAFF	few	NA	TRBV2	TRBJ1-1
TGCAGTGCTTCCGACAGGGAGGCGTTTTTT	CSASDREAFF	NA	TRBD1	TRBV20-1	TRBJ1-4
TGTGCCAGCAGCCCCGTGAGCGGAACCGGCAATCAGCCCCAGCATTTT	CASSPVSGTGNQPQHF	NA	NA	TRBV7-8	TRBJ1-5
TGTGCCAGCACTGAAACCGGGACAAGAGCTAACTATGGCTACACCTTC	CASTETGTRANYGYTF	NA	NA	TRBV2	TRBJ1-2
TGTGCCAGCAGCGTACAGGGTTCCAAAAACATTCAGTACTTC	CASSVQGSKNIQYF	once	NA	TRBV21-1	TRBJ2-4
TGCACCAGCAGCCCCGAACCTAGCGGGGGGCCCGCAGATACGCAGTATTTT	CTSSPEPSGGPADTQYF	NA	NA	TRBV1	TRBJ2-3
TGTGCCAGTAGTGGCTGGACAGGCCTCTTACTATACAATGAGCAGTTCTTC	CASSGWTGLLLYNEQFF	NA	TRBD1	TRBV19	TRBJ2-1